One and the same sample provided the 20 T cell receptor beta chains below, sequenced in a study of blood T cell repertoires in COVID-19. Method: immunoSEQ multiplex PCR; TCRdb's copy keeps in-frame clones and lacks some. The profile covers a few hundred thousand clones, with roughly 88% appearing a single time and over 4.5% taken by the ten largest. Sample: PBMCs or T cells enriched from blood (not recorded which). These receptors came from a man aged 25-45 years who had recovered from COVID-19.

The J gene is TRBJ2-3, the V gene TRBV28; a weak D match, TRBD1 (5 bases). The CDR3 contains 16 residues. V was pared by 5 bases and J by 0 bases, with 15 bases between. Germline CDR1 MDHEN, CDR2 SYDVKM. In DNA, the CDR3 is TGTGCCAGCAGTGACCCCGCAGGGAAAAGCACAGATACGCAGTATTTT. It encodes CASSDPAGKSTDTQYF.

CDR3 loop: CASTYTSGGLETQYF. Written as DNA, the CDR3 is TGTGCCAGCACGTATACTAGCGGGGGGCTGGAGACCCAGTACTTC. This chain uses TRBV7-8 with TRBJ2-5, with 12 bases aligning to TRBD2. From germline, CDR1 is SGHVS and CDR2 FQNEAQ. The CDR3 length is 15 residues. The junction had 8 bases not matched to a gene; V was cut back by 7 bases and J by 5 bases. Together with reference TRBV7-8 and TRBJ2-5, the CDR3 gives the full variable domain: GAGVSQSPRYKVAKRGQDVALRCDPISGHVSLFWYQQALGQGPEFLTYFQNEAQLDKSGLPSDRFFAERPEGSVSTLKIQRTQQEDSAVYLCASTYTSGGLETQYFGPGTRLLVL.

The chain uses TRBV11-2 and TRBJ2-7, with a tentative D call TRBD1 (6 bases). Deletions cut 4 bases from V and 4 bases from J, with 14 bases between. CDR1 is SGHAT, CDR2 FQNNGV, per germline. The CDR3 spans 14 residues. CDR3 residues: CASSSYRVGYEQYF. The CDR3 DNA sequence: TGTGCCAGCAGCTCCTACAGGGTGGGGTACGAGCAGTACTTC.

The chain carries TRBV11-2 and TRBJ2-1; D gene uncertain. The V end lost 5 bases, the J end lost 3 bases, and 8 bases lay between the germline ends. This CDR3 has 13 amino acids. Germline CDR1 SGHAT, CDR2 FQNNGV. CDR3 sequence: CASSREVYNEQFF. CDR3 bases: TGTGCCAGCAGCCGTGAGGTCTACAATGAGCAGTTCTTC.

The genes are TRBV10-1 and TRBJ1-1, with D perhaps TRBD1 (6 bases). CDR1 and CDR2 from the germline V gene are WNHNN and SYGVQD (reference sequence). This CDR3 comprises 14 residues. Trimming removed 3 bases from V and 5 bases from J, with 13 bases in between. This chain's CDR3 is CASSDRGGWTEAFF. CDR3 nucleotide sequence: TGCGCCAGCAGTGACAGGGGCGGGTGGACTGAAGCTTTCTTT.

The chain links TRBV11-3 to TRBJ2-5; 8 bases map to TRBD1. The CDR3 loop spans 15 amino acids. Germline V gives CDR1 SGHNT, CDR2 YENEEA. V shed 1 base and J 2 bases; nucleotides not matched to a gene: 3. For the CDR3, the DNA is TGTGCCAGCAGCTTAGGACAGGGGCCACAAGAGACCCAGTACTTC. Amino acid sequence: CASSLGQGPQETQYF.

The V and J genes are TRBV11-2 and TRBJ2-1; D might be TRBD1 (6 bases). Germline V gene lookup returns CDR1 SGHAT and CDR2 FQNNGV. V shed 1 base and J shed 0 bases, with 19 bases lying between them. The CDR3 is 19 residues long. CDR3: CASSLVGAGAKSSYNEQFF. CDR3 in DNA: TGTGCCAGCAGCTTAGTGGGGGCAGGGGCGAAGAGCTCCTACAATGAGCAGTTCTTC.

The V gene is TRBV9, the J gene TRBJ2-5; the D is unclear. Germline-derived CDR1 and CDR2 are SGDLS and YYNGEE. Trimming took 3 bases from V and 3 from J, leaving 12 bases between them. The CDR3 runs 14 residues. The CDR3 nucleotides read TGTGCCAGCAGCGCATCCACACGGGAAGAGACCCAGTACTTC. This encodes CASSASTREETQYF.

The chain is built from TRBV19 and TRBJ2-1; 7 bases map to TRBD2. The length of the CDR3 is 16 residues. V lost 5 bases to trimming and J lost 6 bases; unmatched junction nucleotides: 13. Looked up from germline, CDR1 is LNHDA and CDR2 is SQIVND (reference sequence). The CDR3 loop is CASSFLGGTTSNEQFF. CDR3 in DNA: TGTGCCAGTAGTTTTCTCGGGGGGACGACTTCCAATGAGCAGTTCTTC.

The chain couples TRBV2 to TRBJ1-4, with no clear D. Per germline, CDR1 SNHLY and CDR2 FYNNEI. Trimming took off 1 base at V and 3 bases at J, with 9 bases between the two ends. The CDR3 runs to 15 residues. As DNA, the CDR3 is TGTGCCAGCAGTGAAGGTCAGGCTGCTAATGAAAAACTGTTTTTT. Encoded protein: CASSEGQAANEKLFF.

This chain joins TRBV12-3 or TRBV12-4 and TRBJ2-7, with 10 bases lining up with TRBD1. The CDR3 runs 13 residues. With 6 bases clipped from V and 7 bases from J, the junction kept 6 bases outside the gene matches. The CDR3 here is CASSRTGGEEQYF. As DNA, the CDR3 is TGTGCCAGCAGCCGGACAGGGGGGGAAGAGCAGTACTTC.

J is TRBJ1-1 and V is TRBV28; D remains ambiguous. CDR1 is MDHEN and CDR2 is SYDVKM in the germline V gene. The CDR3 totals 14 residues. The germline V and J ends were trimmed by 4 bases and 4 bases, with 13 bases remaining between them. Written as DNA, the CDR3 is TGTGCCAGCAGTTACCGACAAGTTTTCACTGAAGCTTTCTTT. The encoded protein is CASSYRQVFTEAFF.

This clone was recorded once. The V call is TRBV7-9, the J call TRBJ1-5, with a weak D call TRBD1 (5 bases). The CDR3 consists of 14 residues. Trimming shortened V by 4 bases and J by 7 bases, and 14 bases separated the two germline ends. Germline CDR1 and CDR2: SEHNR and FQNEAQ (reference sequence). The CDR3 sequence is CASSSYGHRQPQHF. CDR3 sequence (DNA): TGTGCCAGCAGCTCATACGGACATCGCCAGCCCCAGCATTTT.

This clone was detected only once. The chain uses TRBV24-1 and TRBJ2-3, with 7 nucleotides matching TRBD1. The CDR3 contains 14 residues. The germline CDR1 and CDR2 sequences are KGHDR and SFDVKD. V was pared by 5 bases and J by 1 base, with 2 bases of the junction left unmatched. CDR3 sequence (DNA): TGTGCCACCAGTGGTACAGGGGGCACAGATACGCAGTATTTT. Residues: CATSGTGGTDTQYF.

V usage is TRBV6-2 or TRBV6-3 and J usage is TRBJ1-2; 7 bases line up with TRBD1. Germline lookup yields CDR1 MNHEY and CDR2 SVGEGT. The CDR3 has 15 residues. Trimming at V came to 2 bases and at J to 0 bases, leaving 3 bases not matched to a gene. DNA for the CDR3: TGTGCCAGCAGTTACCCAGGGACAGCTAACTATGGCTACACCTTC. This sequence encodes CASSYPGTANYGYTF.

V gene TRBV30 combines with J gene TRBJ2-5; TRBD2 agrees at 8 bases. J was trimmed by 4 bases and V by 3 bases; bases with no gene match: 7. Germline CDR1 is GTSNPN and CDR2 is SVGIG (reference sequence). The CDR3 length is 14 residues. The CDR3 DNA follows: TGTGCCTGGAGCCGACTAGCGATTGGAGAGACCCAGTACTTC. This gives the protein CAWSRLAIGETQYF.

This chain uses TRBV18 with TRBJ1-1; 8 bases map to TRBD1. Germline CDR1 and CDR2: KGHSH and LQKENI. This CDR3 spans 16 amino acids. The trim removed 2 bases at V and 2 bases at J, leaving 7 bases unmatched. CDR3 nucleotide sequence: TGTGCCAGCTCACCAGCGACAGGGGTACGAAACACTGAAGCTTTCTTT. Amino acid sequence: CASSPATGVRNTEAFF.

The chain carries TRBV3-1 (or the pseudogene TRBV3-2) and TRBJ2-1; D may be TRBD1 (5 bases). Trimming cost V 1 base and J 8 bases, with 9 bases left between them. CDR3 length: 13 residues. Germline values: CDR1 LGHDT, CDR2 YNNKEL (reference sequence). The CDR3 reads CASSQGQFDEQFF. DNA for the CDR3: TGTGCCAGCAGCCAAGGACAGTTCGATGAGCAGTTCTTC.

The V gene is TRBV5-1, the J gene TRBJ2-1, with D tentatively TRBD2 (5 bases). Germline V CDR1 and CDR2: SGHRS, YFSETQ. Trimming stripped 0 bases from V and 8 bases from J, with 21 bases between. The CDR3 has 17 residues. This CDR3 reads CASSLVGLASPGDEQFF. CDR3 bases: TGCGCCAGCAGCTTGGTAGGGCTAGCCTCTCCTGGAGATGAGCAGTTCTTC.

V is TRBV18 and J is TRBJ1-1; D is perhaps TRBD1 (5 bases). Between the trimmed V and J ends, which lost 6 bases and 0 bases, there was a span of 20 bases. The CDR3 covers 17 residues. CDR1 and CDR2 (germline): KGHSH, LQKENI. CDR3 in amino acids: CASSQQGPTAMNTEAFF. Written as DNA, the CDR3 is TGTGCCAGCTCGCAACAAGGCCCGACAGCGATGAACACTGAAGCTTTCTTT.